This is a list of T cell receptor beta chains from one sample in a study of T-cell memory formation after mild COVID-19. TCRdb reprocessed the 5' RACE reads with MiXCR, giving one entry per CDR3 protein. This repertoire shows about 390,000 distinct CDR3 sequences, 15% to 20% found once; its top ten account for around a fifth. Sequencing used PBMCs or a T cell subset sorted from them (not recorded which). Receptors were obtained from a man younger than 35 who had mild COVID-19 (a few samples of this study predate the infection). Cell type and time point are not known. CDR3s include the opening cysteine and the closing phenylalanine or tryptophan. The D gene is left open where the match is weak. Not every row has a clone size; where given, it reads once, few, many or a size class.

V,J,D,length,size,DNA,CDR3
TRBV7-9,TRBJ2-2,.,13,.,TGTGCCGGCAGCCCCGGGGTCCCCGGGGAGCTGTTTTTT,CAGSPGVPGELFF
TRBV30,TRBJ2-4,.,11,many,TGTGCCTGGAGTGTCGGACAAGTTCAGTACTTC,CAWSVGQVQYF
TRBV4-1,TRBJ1-2,.,17,.,TGCGCCAGCAGCCGCACTACGAGGGAGGGGGATCACTATGGCTACACCTTC,CASSRTTREGDHYGYTF
TRBV4-3,TRBJ2-6,.,16,many,TGCGCCAGCAGCCAAGAAGGGAGCTCTGGGGCCAACGTCCTGACTTTC,CASSQEGSSGANVLTF
TRBV7-8,TRBJ2-7,.,14,.,TGTGCCAGCAGCTCCGGGTCGAACCCCTACGAGCAGTACTTC,CASSSGSNPYEQYF
TRBV5-1,TRBJ2-1,.,15,many,TGTGCCAGCAGCTTAGGGGGGAGCTCCTACAATGAGCAGTTCTTC,CASSLGGSSYNEQFF
TRBV10-3,TRBJ1-4,.,12,few,TGTGCCATCAGCTCCGTGGATGAAAAACTGTTTTTT,CAISSVDEKLFF
TRBV5-4,TRBJ2-3,TRBD2,19,few,TGTGCCAGCAGCTGGGAGGGACCGCAGACTAGCGGGGACACAGATACGCAGTATTTT,CASSWEGPQTSGDTDTQYF
TRBV28,TRBJ1-3,TRBD1,16,once,TGTGCCAGCAGTCACCACCGGACAGGCTCTGGAAACACCATATATTTT,CASSHHRTGSGNTIYF
TRBV4-1,TRBJ2-1,.,13,few,TGCGCCAGCAGCCAAGATCCAGGACAGGAGCAGTTCTTC,CASSQDPGQEQFF
TRBV6-5,TRBJ1-6,.,13,few,TGTGCCAGCAGGGACGGTTTTAATTCACCCCTCCACTTT,CASRDGFNSPLHF
TRBV30,TRBJ2-4,.,13,once,TGTGCCTGGAGTACGCAGGGATTCAACATTCAGTACTTC,CAWSTQGFNIQYF
TRBV4-3,TRBJ2-1,.,17,.,TGCGCCAGCAGCCAAGAACTTATGGGTAACCTCTACAATGAGCAGTTCTTC,CASSQELMGNLYNEQFF
TRBV7-6,TRBJ1-5,.,17,.,TGTGCCAGCAGCCTAAGTCCCAGGGTGTCGGGCAATCAGCCCCAGCATTTT,CASSLSPRVSGNQPQHF
TRBV3-1,TRBJ2-1,.,18,few,TGTGCCAGCAGCCAAGATCTTGCTAGCTCGGTTGGGTTGAATGAGCAGTTCTTC,CASSQDLASSVGLNEQFF
TRBV7-2,TRBJ2-7,.,15,few,TGTGCCAGCAGCCCTCTGGGAGGACCCGAGGACGAGCAGTACTTC,CASSPLGGPEDEQYF
TRBV7-2,TRBJ1-4,.,13,.,TGTGCCACCACAGGGACGACTAATGAAAAACTGTTTTTT,CATTGTTNEKLFF
TRBV5-1,TRBJ1-4,.,13,.,TGCGCCAGCACCGAGGGTCGAAATGAAAAACTGTTTTTT,CASTEGRNEKLFF
TRBV28,TRBJ2-1,.,17,.,TGTGCCAGCAGTTTTATTCACAGGGAGAAGACGGACAATGAGCAGTTCTTC,CASSFIHREKTDNEQFF
TRBV12-3/TRBV12-4,TRBJ2-2,TRBD1,13,.,TGTGCCAGCAGGACAGGGGTCGGCGGGGAGCTGTTTTTT,CASRTGVGGELFF
TRBV5-1,TRBJ1-2,TRBD1,15,few,TGCGCCAGCTCACCGTTCGGACAGGGCAGTCATGGCTACACCTTC,CASSPFGQGSHGYTF
TRBV6-5,TRBJ2-7,.,16,few,TGTGCCAGCAGTTACTCACAGAAATTAGACTCCTACGAGCAGTACTTC,CASSYSQKLDSYEQYF
TRBV4-1,TRBJ2-2,TRBD1,15,few,TGCGCCAGCAGTCGTCGACAGGGAGACACCGGGGAGCTGTTTTTT,CASSRRQGDTGELFF
TRBV5-1,TRBJ2-2,.,14,.,TGCGCCAGCAGCTTTTCACGGCAAGACGGGGAGCTGTTTTTT,CASSFSRQDGELFF
TRBV5-1,TRBJ2-2,TRBD1,15,few,TGCGCCAGCAGCCAACAACAGGGGCGCGCCGGGGAGCTGTTTTTT,CASSQQQGRAGELFF
TRBV28,TRBJ1-6,TRBD1,15,few,TGTGCCAGCAGTTCTGGGACAGGGGGCAATTCACCCCTCCACTTT,CASSSGTGGNSPLHF
TRBV11-2,TRBJ2-2,.,13,many,TGTGCCAGCAGCTCAGTTTTCACCGGGGAGCTGTTTTTT,CASSSVFTGELFF
TRBV29-1,TRBJ1-1,.,13,.,TGCAGCGTCCGGGGTGGTATGAACACTGAAGCTTTCTTT,CSVRGGMNTEAFF
TRBV6-2/TRBV6-3,TRBJ2-3,TRBD2,15,.,TGTGCCAGCAGGACCCTAGCGGGCCCCACAGATACGCAGTATTTT,CASRTLAGPTDTQYF
TRBV7-2,TRBJ2-7,TRBD2,14,few,TGTGCCAGCAGCCTCCAGCGGGGGAGCTACGAGCAGTACTTC,CASSLQRGSYEQYF
TRBV7-3,TRBJ2-3,TRBD1,16,few,TGTGCCAGCAGCTCCGGACAGGGGGCGAGCACAGATACGCAGTATTTT,CASSSGQGASTDTQYF
TRBV7-2,TRBJ2-2,TRBD1,16,few,TGTGCCAGCAGCTTCCGGGACAGGGGGCACACCGGGGAGCTGTTTTTT,CASSFRDRGHTGELFF
TRBV29-1,TRBJ2-1,.,14,.,TGCAGCGTTGAAGATCTACCTCGGGGCAATGAGCAGTTCTTC,CSVEDLPRGNEQFF
TRBV4-3,TRBJ2-7,.,15,few,TGCGCCAGCAGCGAGACAGAAGACGGTCTCTACGAGCAGTACTTC,CASSETEDGLYEQYF
TRBV7-2,TRBJ1-2,.,17,.,TGTGCCAGCAGCTTAACCCGGCGAGCAGGGGTGGGTAATGGCTACACCTTC,CASSLTRRAGVGNGYTF
TRBV6-2/TRBV6-3,TRBJ2-7,.,14,.,TGTGCCAGCACTCCCCCCGGACAGACCTACGAGCAGTACTTC,CASTPPGQTYEQYF
TRBV7-3,TRBJ2-1,.,15,.,TGTGCCAGCAGCCACTGGCCCAGGGGAGGGGGTGAGCAGTTCTTC,CASSHWPRGGGEQFF
TRBV20-1,TRBJ1-4,.,13,.,TGCAGTGCTAGTGGACTGAGTAATGAAAAACTGTTTTTT,CSASGLSNEKLFF
TRBV2,TRBJ1-6,.,13,few,TGTGCCAGCGGCGACTCAGGGAACTCACCCCTCCACTTT,CASGDSGNSPLHF
TRBV2,TRBJ2-1,TRBD1,14,.,TGTGCCAGCCTCGAAGGGACAGGCTACAATGAGCAGTTCTTC,CASLEGTGYNEQFF
TRBV15,TRBJ1-1,.,15,few,TGTGCCACCAGCAGTACTCGGGACCCCAGCACTGAAGCTTTCTTT,CATSSTRDPSTEAFF
TRBV2,TRBJ1-4,TRBD1,15,few,TGTGCCAGCAGGCCGGGACAGGCAACTAATGAAAAACTGTTTTTT,CASRPGQATNEKLFF
TRBV29-1,TRBJ2-3,.,10,many,TGCAGCGTTGAGTTCCCGACCACTTATTTT,CSVEFPTTYF
TRBV10-3,TRBJ2-7,TRBD1,13,.,TGTGCCATCTCGACACAGGGGGCTACCGAGCAGTACTTC,CAISTQGATEQYF
TRBV4-3,TRBJ1-2,TRBD1,16,.,TGCGCCAGCAGCCAGGAAGGGACAGGGATTAACTATGGCTACACCTTC,CASSQEGTGINYGYTF
TRBV7-6,TRBJ1-6,.,17,few,TGTGCCAGCAGCGGCGCCGGGGGGAGCTCCTATAATTCACCCCTCCACTTT,CASSGAGGSSYNSPLHF
TRBV20-1,TRBJ1-5,.,13,.,TGCAGCGGAAGGAGGGATAGCAATCAGCCCCAGCATTTT,CSGRRDSNQPQHF
TRBV5-1,TRBJ2-5,TRBD2,15,.,TGCGCCAGCAGCTGGGGACTAGCGGGGATGGAGACCCAGTACTTC,CASSWGLAGMETQYF
TRBV4-2,TRBJ2-7,.,17,few,TGTGCCAGCAGCCAAGATCTGGGCAGGGGAATGGGTTACAAGCAGTACTTC,CASSQDLGRGMGYKQYF
TRBV10-3,TRBJ2-7,TRBD2,13,few,TGTGCCATCAGCCCCGGGGGGGGATCCGAGCAGTACTTC,CAISPGGGSEQYF
TRBV7-2,TRBJ1-2,.,12,few,TGTGCCAGCAGCTTACAGGGAAATGGCTACACCTTC,CASSLQGNGYTF
TRBV18,TRBJ1-2,TRBD1,14,few,TGTGCCAGCTCACCAGGGACAGCCTCCTGGGGCTACACCTTC,CASSPGTASWGYTF
TRBV19,TRBJ1-1,.,16,few,TGTGCCAGTAGTATAGATCCGGGACGGATTAGGACTGAAGCTTTCTTT,CASSIDPGRIRTEAFF
TRBV6-2/TRBV6-3,TRBJ1-1,.,14,few,TGTGCCAGCAGCCCCGGTGGGGGGATCACTGAAGCTTTCTTT,CASSPGGGITEAFF
TRBV6-8,TRBJ1-1,TRBD1,14,few,TGTGCCAGCAGGGGTGGGACAGTTTCCGATGAAGCTTTCTTT,CASRGGTVSDEAFF
TRBV5-1,TRBJ2-2,TRBD2,17,.,TGCGCCAGCAGCCAATGGACTAGCGGGGCCGAGGACGGGGAGCTGTTTTTT,CASSQWTSGAEDGELFF
TRBV12-3/TRBV12-4,TRBJ2-5,.,14,.,TGTGCCAGCAGTTTACTGGGCCCCGGGGAGACCCAGTACTTC,CASSLLGPGETQYF
TRBV20-1,TRBJ1-5,.,12,many,TGCAGTGCCACATTTACCAATCAGCCCCAGCATTTT,CSATFTNQPQHF
TRBV3-1,TRBJ1-3,.,16,few,TGTGCCAGCAGCCCCCAGTGGGCGAATTCCGGAAACACCATATATTTT,CASSPQWANSGNTIYF
TRBV7-9,TRBJ2-1,.,16,.,TGTGCCAGCAGCCCTCTCCAGGGACGCCTCTACAATGAGCAGTTCTTC,CASSPLQGRLYNEQFF